This is a list of T cell receptor beta chains from one sample in a study of identical twins. Each CDR3 protein gets one entry after TCRdb re-called the 5' RACE reads with MiXCR. The table records around 670,000 distinct CDR3 sequences, around 6.1% of them present only once. Sequencing was performed on naive T cells sorted from blood. The receptors derive from a man aged 18 to 30 in good health. CDR3s include the opening cysteine and the closing phenylalanine or tryptophan.

CDR3aa,v_gene,j_gene
CSAPHAGGTEAFF,TRBV20-1,TRBJ1-1
CASSPSASDSGNTIYF,TRBV5-5,TRBJ1-3
CASNLNTGELFF,TRBV5-1,TRBJ2-2
CASRGGNTEAFF,TRBV5-1,TRBJ1-1
CASSEGVLGYNEQFF,TRBV6-1,TRBJ2-1
CASSSLEMYSPTAGYTF,TRBV12-3/TRBV12-4,TRBJ1-2
CASSVVPGGSYEQYF,TRBV9,TRBJ2-7
CSVSPGLANEQFF,TRBV29-1,TRBJ2-1
CASSTGQGASPLHF,TRBV7-2,TRBJ1-6
CAVRDNSYEQYF,TRBV6-2/TRBV6-3,TRBJ2-7
CASSLRTVSGANVLTF,TRBV12-3/TRBV12-4,TRBJ2-6
CATSDLTSSGHLGYTF,TRBV24-1,TRBJ1-2
CASSLRQGTEKLFF,TRBV7-9,TRBJ1-4
CASSDSLTSGLSYNEQFF,TRBV9,TRBJ2-1
CASSLVHAYEQYF,TRBV7-9,TRBJ2-7
CASSHGTAGPTF,TRBV3-1,TRBJ1-2
CASSQEHRVGGAFF,TRBV3-1,TRBJ1-1
CSATSGGSSGANVLTF,TRBV20-1,TRBJ2-6
CASSLKGSTEAFF,TRBV5-1,TRBJ1-1
CASSSPGHSTGELFF,TRBV7-9,TRBJ2-2
CASSRGTTFPYGNTIYF,TRBV12-3/TRBV12-4,TRBJ1-3
CASSLSGSGADTQYF,TRBV3-1,TRBJ2-3
CASSQRQGQETQYF,TRBV3-1,TRBJ2-5
CSARGERLAGGFSTHEQYF,TRBV20-1,TRBJ2-7
CASSFRQGNQPQHF,TRBV12-3/TRBV12-4,TRBJ1-5
CSASGSYNEQFF,TRBV20-1,TRBJ2-1
CSARDPRSLAGPYEQYF,TRBV20-1,TRBJ2-7